This is a list of T cell receptor beta chains from one sample in a study of sequential checkpoint blockade in melanoma. The repertoire was sequenced with immunoSEQ multiplex PCR; TCRdb's copy has only in-frame clones and lacks some. The sample contains tens of thousands of clones, roughly 90% of which appear only once. Sequencing was performed on CD8+ T cells sorted from blood (inferred from file names), taken from a patient given nivolumab and ipilimumab in sequence. The source is a human donor with melanoma. Both conserved end residues are part of each CDR3. A D gene is named only where the DNA matches it firmly. Size is stated for part of the rows, as once, few or many counts, or as a class when the clone is expanded.

>TRBJ1-1|TRBV6-5|NA|NA
CASSYFQGNTEAFF
TGTGCCAGCAGTTACTTCCAGGGGAACACTGAAGCTTTCTTT
>TRBJ2-6|TRBV5-1|NA|NA
CASSPWGGGLSSGANVLTF
TGCGCCAGCAGCCCCTGGGGCGGGGGCTTAAGCTCTGGGGCCAACGTCCTGACTTTC
>TRBJ2-7|TRBV5-5|TRBD2|NA
CASSSPGLAGLYEQYF
TGTGCCAGCAGCAGTCCGGGACTAGCGGGCCTCTACGAGCAGTACTTC
>TRBJ2-5|TRBV6-5|TRBD1|NA
CASSPTGGPETQYF
TGTGCCAGCAGCCCTACAGGGGGACCGGAGACCCAGTACTTC
>TRBJ1-5|TRBV4-3|NA|NA
CASSQGLRAPNQPQHF
TGCGCCAGCAGCCAAGGACTCAGGGCCCCTAATCAGCCCCAGCATTTT
>TRBJ2-3|TRBV21-1|NA|NA
CANPIGAGSADTQYF
TGTGCCAACCCGATAGGTGCGGGATCGGCAGATACGCAGTATTTT
>TRBJ2-7|TRBV14|TRBD1|few
CASSHWDSSYEQYF
TGTGCCAGCAGCCACTGGGACAGTTCCTACGAGCAGTACTTC
>TRBJ2-7|TRBV7-6|NA|NA
CASSFRDGVGEQYF
TGTGCCAGCAGCTTCCGAGACGGGGTAGGCGAGCAGTACTTC
>TRBJ2-1|TRBV7-2|TRBD2|NA
CASSILLTSGMYNEQFF
TGTGCCAGCAGCATACTCCTGACTAGCGGGATGTACAATGAGCAGTTCTTC
>TRBJ2-7|TRBV29-1|NA|NA
CSVEANRYEQYF
TGCAGCGTTGAAGCCAACAGATACGAGCAGTACTTC
>TRBJ2-4|TRBV15|TRBD2|NA
CAASEGSGSSWDIQYF
TGTGCCGCTTCCGAGGGTAGCGGGAGCTCCTGGGACATTCAGTACTTC
>TRBJ1-4|TRBV19|NA|few
CASSIGDATNEKLFF
TGTGCCAGTAGTATTGGAGATGCAACTAATGAAAAACTGTTTTTT
>TRBJ1-2|TRBV21-1|NA|NA
CASSKGGTGGNGGYTF
TGTGCCAGCAGCAAAGGCGGGACAGGGGGCAACGGTGGCTACACCTTC
>TRBJ1-5|TRBV19|TRBD1|NA
CASSIWTGGNQPQHF
TGTGCCAGTAGTATCTGGACAGGGGGCAATCAGCCCCAGCATTTT
>TRBJ2-1|TRBV5-6|NA|NA
CASSNQGYNEQFF
TGTGCCAGCAGTAATCAGGGGTACAATGAGCAGTTCTTC
>TRBJ1-2|TRBV15|TRBD1|NA
CATSSRTGNYGYTF
TGTGCCACCAGCAGCAGGACAGGGAACTATGGCTACACCTTC
>TRBJ2-1|TRBV19|TRBD1|NA
CASTPRAGGSYNEQFF
TGTGCCAGCACTCCACGTGCAGGGGGCTCCTACAATGAGCAGTTCTTC
>TRBJ1-4|TRBV2|NA|NA
CASRFGLLLDANEKLFF
TGTGCCAGCAGGTTCGGACTTCTGCTAGACGCTAATGAAAAACTGTTTTTT
>TRBJ2-1|TRBV28|TRBD2|once
CASSLGTSEYNEQFF
TGTGCCAGCAGTTTAGGGACTAGCGAGTACAATGAGCAGTTCTTC